A selection of T cell receptor beta chains follows, all from one sample in a study of cytomegalovirus exposure and HLA in healthy donors. Some clones are missing from TCRdb's copy, which holds only in-frame ones; the method was immunoSEQ multiplex PCR. Of roughly 140,000 clones in the sample, around three quarters were seen once. Source material: PBMCs. The receptors originated from a woman aged 35 to 49 in good health and CMV-seropositive. Each CDR3 is given with its conserved first and last residue. The D gene is left open where the match is weak. The listing skips clone size in some rows; elsewhere it reads once, few, many or a size class.

V gene,D gene,clone size,J gene,CDR3 protein,CDR3 DNA
TRBV7-8,TRBD2,NA,TRBJ2-7,CASSLVLGGPSYYEQYF,TGTGCCAGCAGCTTGGTTTTGGGAGGGCCGTCATACTACGAGCAGTACTTC
TRBV7-8,NA,NA,TRBJ2-7,CASSFLGQSYEQYF,TGTGCCAGCAGCTTCCTTGGACAGTCGTACGAGCAGTACTTC
TRBV29-1,TRBD2,NA,TRBJ2-5,CSVLRLAGETQYF,TGCAGCGTCCTTCGACTAGCGGGAGAGACCCAGTACTTC
TRBV19,TRBD1,NA,TRBJ2-5,CASSMGQHKETQYF,TGTGCCAGTAGTATGGGACAGCACAAAGAGACCCAGTACTTC
TRBV7-9,NA,NA,TRBJ1-5,CASSLAQNQPQHF,TGTGCCAGCAGCTTAGCGCAGAATCAGCCCCAGCATTTT
TRBV27,TRBD1,once,TRBJ1-3,CASSPGQRNTIYF,TGTGCCAGCAGCCCGGGACAGCGAAACACCATATATTTT
TRBV19,TRBD1,NA,TRBJ1-5,CASSKGQGQPQHF,TGTGCCAGTAGTAAGGGACAGGGTCAGCCCCAGCATTTT
TRBV6-6,TRBD2,NA,TRBJ2-1,CASSLAGGHEQFF,TGTGCCAGCAGTTTGGCGGGAGGGCATGAGCAGTTCTTC
TRBV28,NA,NA,TRBJ1-1,CASSSADMRNTEAFF,TGTGCCAGCAGTTCCGCGGACATGAGGAACACTGAAGCTTTCTTT
TRBV6-1,NA,NA,TRBJ2-5,CASSETDRIQETQYF,TGTGCCAGCAGCGAAACTGACAGAATCCAAGAGACCCAGTACTTC
TRBV5-4,TRBD2,NA,TRBJ2-7,CASSSGGLAGNEQYF,TGTGCCAGCAGCTCGGGCGGACTAGCGGGCAACGAGCAGTACTTC
TRBV9,NA,NA,TRBJ2-2,CASSVERVGELFF,TGTGCCAGCAGCGTAGAGAGAGTTGGGGAGCTGTTTTTT
TRBV29-1,NA,few,TRBJ1-2,CSVEEGSNYGYTF,TGCAGCGTTGAGGAGGGATCCAACTATGGCTACACCTTC
TRBV7-2,NA,NA,TRBJ1-2,CASSFFGGGNYGYTF,TGTGCCAGCAGCTTTTTTGGGGGAGGTAACTATGGCTACACCTTC
TRBV11-2,NA,NA,TRBJ2-7,CASSFGLHYEQYF,TGTGCCAGCAGCTTTGGACTCCACTACGAGCAGTACTTC
TRBV7-9,TRBD1,NA,TRBJ1-2,CASSRDRGLEGYTF,TGTGCCAGCAGCCGAGACAGGGGGCTGGAAGGCTACACCTTC
TRBV4-1,NA,NA,TRBJ1-5,CASSQHYLQGVRNQPQHF,TGCGCCAGCAGCCAACACTACCTCCAGGGTGTTCGCAATCAGCCCCAGCATTTT
TRBV7-9,NA,NA,TRBJ2-5,CASSHHNQETQYF,TGTGCCAGCAGCCATCACAACCAAGAGACCCAGTACTTC
TRBV5-1,TRBD2,NA,TRBJ2-2,CASSLASRGANTGELFF,TGCGCCAGCAGCTTGGCCTCGCGGGGGGCGAACACCGGGGAGCTGTTTTTT
TRBV19,TRBD1,NA,TRBJ2-7,CASSARQGWSYEQYF,TGTGCCAGTAGTGCCCGACAGGGATGGTCCTACGAGCAGTACTTC
TRBV11-2,TRBD1,NA,TRBJ2-5,CASSLVGQGGETQYF,TGTGCCAGCAGCTTAGTGGGACAGGGAGGGGAGACCCAGTACTTC
TRBV15,NA,NA,TRBJ2-5,CATSREGRETQYF,TGTGCCACCAGCAGAGAAGGGAGGGAGACCCAGTACTTC
TRBV5-6,NA,NA,TRBJ1-5,CASSFRRNQPQHF,TGTGCCAGCAGCTTTCGCAGGAATCAGCCCCAGCATTTT
TRBV5-1,NA,NA,TRBJ1-2,CASSLGGGSNYGYTF,TGCGCCAGCAGCTTGGGAGGCGGTTCTAACTATGGCTACACCTTC
TRBV11-2,TRBD2,NA,TRBJ2-2,CASSLVREWGTGELFF,TGTGCCAGCAGCTTGGTGCGGGAGTGGGGGACCGGGGAGCTGTTTTTT
TRBV5-1,NA,NA,TRBJ1-3,CASSFTFSGNTIYF,TGCGCCAGCAGCTTCACTTTCTCTGGAAACACCATATATTTT
TRBV6-1,TRBD2,NA,TRBJ2-1,CASRPLAGGGNEQFF,TGTGCCAGCAGACCACTAGCGGGAGGCGGGAATGAGCAGTTCTTC
TRBV5-4,TRBD1,NA,TRBJ1-1,CASSSGQGPTEAFF,TGTGCCAGCAGCTCCGGACAGGGACCGACTGAAGCTTTCTTT
TRBV10-1,NA,NA,TRBJ1-5,CASSGMAGRVNQPQHF,TGCGCCAGCAGTGGAATGGCCGGCAGGGTCAATCAGCCCCAGCATTTT
TRBV13,TRBD2,NA,TRBJ2-7,CASSFDLAGTPYEQYF,TGTGCCAGCAGCTTTGATTTAGCGGGAACCCCCTACGAGCAGTACTTC
TRBV30,NA,once,TRBJ1-3,CAWKGGGGLRNTIYF,TGTGCCTGGAAGGGCGGGGGGGGGCTTAGAAACACCATATATTTT
TRBV19,NA,few,TRBJ1-4,CASSFGTSDEKLFF,TGTGCCAGTAGTTTCGGGACATCTGATGAAAAACTGTTTTTT
TRBV9,TRBD1,NA,TRBJ2-7,CASSPGPGQGFYEQYF,TGTGCCAGCAGCCCCGGTCCGGGACAGGGGTTCTACGAGCAGTACTTC
TRBV6-1,NA,NA,TRBJ1-3,CASIPKGEGVNTIYF,TGTGCCAGCATTCCTAAGGGAGAGGGGGTGAACACCATATATTTT
TRBV6-1,TRBD1,NA,TRBJ2-5,CASSRTGLETQYF,TGTGCCAGCAGCAGGACAGGGTTAGAGACCCAGTACTTC
TRBV6-6,TRBD1,NA,TRBJ2-5,CASSYRDRVETQYF,TGTGCCAGCAGTTACCGGGACAGGGTAGAGACCCAGTACTTC
TRBV6-1,TRBD1,NA,TRBJ1-1,CASRRQGAAEAFF,TGTGCCAGCAGAAGACAGGGGGCGGCCGAAGCTTTCTTT
TRBV21-1,NA,few,TRBJ2-7,CASSKEGTSGRGYEQYF,TGTGCCAGCAGCAAGGAAGGGACTAGCGGGAGAGGGTACGAGCAGTACTTC
TRBV5-1,NA,NA,TRBJ2-1,CASSPGERHEQFF,TGCGCCAGCAGTCCGGGAGAACGACATGAGCAGTTCTTC
TRBV6-5,NA,NA,TRBJ2-7,CASSYSVSGSYEQYF,TGTGCCAGCAGTTACTCGGTCAGCGGCAGCTACGAGCAGTACTTC
TRBV5-1,NA,NA,TRBJ2-6,CASSLGGGFVSGANVLTF,TGCGCCAGCAGCTTGGGGGGGGGCTTTGTCTCTGGGGCCAACGTCCTGACTTTC
TRBV18,TRBD1,NA,TRBJ2-7,CASSPWDRGLYEQYF,TGTGCCAGCTCACCGTGGGACAGGGGGCTGTACGAGCAGTACTTC
TRBV28,NA,few,TRBJ2-3,CASSLSGLWDTQYF,TGTGCCAGCAGTTTATCTGGCCTCTGGGATACGCAGTATTTT
TRBV15,NA,once,TRBJ2-5,CATSKGTKTGILETQYF,TGTGCCACCAGCAAAGGTACCAAAACAGGGATTTTGGAGACCCAGTACTTC
TRBV11-3,NA,few,TRBJ2-3,CASSLGHYRGATDTQYF,TGTGCCAGCAGCTTAGGACATTACCGCGGGGCCACAGATACGCAGTATTTT
TRBV27,NA,NA,TRBJ2-7,CASSTRVDSSYEQYF,TGTGCCAGCAGTACCCGGGTCGATAGCTCCTACGAGCAGTACTTC
TRBV5-1,TRBD1,NA,TRBJ1-5,CASSLGQDGQPQHF,TGCGCCAGCAGCCTAGGACAGGACGGTCAGCCCCAGCATTTT
TRBV5-1,TRBD2,NA,TRBJ2-6,CASSLLAGAGANVLTF,TGCGCCAGCAGCTTGCTAGCGGGAGCTGGGGCCAACGTCCTGACTTTC
TRBV7-9,TRBD2,NA,TRBJ2-7,CASSPRLPTSGTTYEQYF,TGTGCCAGCAGCCCAAGACTCCCGACTAGCGGAACCACCTACGAGCAGTACTTC